Listed below are T cell receptor beta chains from one sample, sequenced in a study of T cell responses to AZD1222 COVID-19 vaccine. The assay was immunoSEQ multiplex PCR, and TCRdb's table has in-frame clones only and misses some. The data contain 90,000 to 110,000 clones, approximately 90% of them singletons. The source was peripheral blood, collected on day 0 of AZD1222 vaccination. The receptor source for this set is an adult in good health. Each CDR3 is given with its conserved first and last residue. Each record gives: D gene, V gene, J gene, clone size, CDR3 protein, CDR3 DNA. D genes are given only for firm matches. Some rows have no size entry. The others give once, few or many, or a class for an expanded clone.

TRBD2	TRBV9	TRBJ2-5	.	CASSVAATSGTSFPVQETQYF	TGTGCCAGCAGCGTAGCCGCGACTAGCGGAACGAGTTTTCCTGTCCAAGAGACCCAGTACTTC
.	TRBV3-1/TRBV3-2	TRBJ1-1	once	CASSQDGRRGAFF	TGTGCCAGCAGCCAAGATGGGAGGCGAGGAGCTTTCTTT
.	TRBV7-8	TRBJ2-2	.	CASSLWTGSGTGELFF	TGTGCCAGCAGCTTATGGACCGGGAGTGGAACCGGGGAGCTGTTTTTT
.	TRBV29-1	TRBJ1-2	.	CSVELGGRRNYGYTF	TGCAGCGTTGAGTTGGGAGGACGGCGAAACTATGGCTACACCTTC
.	TRBV7-8	TRBJ2-2	.	CASHPGRNTGELFF	TGTGCCAGCCACCCGGGGAGGAACACCGGGGAGCTGTTTTTT
TRBD2	TRBV6-2/TRBV6-3	TRBJ2-4	.	CASSYSGLAGDRNIQYF	TGTGCCAGCAGTTACTCGGGACTAGCGGGAGATAGAAACATTCAGTACTTC
.	TRBV7-2	TRBJ2-2	once	CASSSQEGTGELFF	TGTGCCAGCAGTAGCCAGGAGGGTACCGGGGAGCTGTTTTTT
.	TRBV18	TRBJ1-5	few	CASSPSGNQPQHF	TGTGCCAGCTCACCTTCGGGCAATCAGCCCCAGCATTTT
.	TRBV25-1	TRBJ1-6	.	CASSVSASPLHF	TGTGCCAGCAGTGTTAGTGCATCACCCCTCCACTTT
.	TRBV25-1	TRBJ2-1	.	CASSERGNEQFF	TGTGCCAGCAGTGAGAGGGGAAATGAGCAGTTCTTC
.	TRBV19	TRBJ1-5	.	CASSRQFNQPQHF	TGTGCCAGTAGCCGACAGTTCAATCAGCCCCAGCATTTT
TRBD1	TRBV19	TRBJ2-2	.	CASSLRGTGLILNTGELFF	TGTGCCAGTAGTCTCCGCGGGACAGGCTTAATCCTGAACACCGGGGAGCTGTTTTTT
TRBD2	TRBV19	TRBJ2-3	once	CASSILARGGPDTQYF	TGTGCCAGTAGTATCCTCGCGCGGGGGGGGCCAGATACGCAGTATTTT
TRBD1	TRBV19	TRBJ1-3	.	CASSSSGQGAQNTIYF	TGTGCCAGTAGTTCAAGTGGACAGGGGGCGCAGAACACCATATATTTT
.	TRBV18	TRBJ2-5	.	CASSPPGASQETQYF	TGTGCCAGCTCACCACCGGGGGCAAGCCAAGAGACCCAGTACTTC
.	TRBV6-5	TRBJ2-1	.	CASTLPGTNNEQFF	TGTGCCAGCACCCTACCCGGGACAAACAATGAGCAGTTCTTC
.	TRBV5-1	TRBJ2-2	.	CASSFFGVAGELFF	TGCGCCAGCAGCTTTTTCGGGGTCGCCGGGGAGCTGTTTTTT
TRBD2	TRBV9	TRBJ2-7	.	CASSVGLAGGPFEQYF	TGTGCCAGCAGCGTAGGTCTAGCGGGAGGGCCTTTCGAGCAGTACTTC
TRBD1	TRBV7-2	TRBJ2-7	.	CASSLGTGVFNEQYF	TGTGCCAGCAGCTTGGGGACAGGGGTTTTTAACGAGCAGTACTTC
TRBD2	TRBV14	TRBJ2-1	.	CASSLQLGEGVLEQFF	TGTGCCAGCAGCCTACAACTGGGGGAGGGAGTCCTTGAGCAGTTCTTC
TRBD2	TRBV28	TRBJ2-7	.	CASSLYLAGGPREQYF	TGTGCCAGCAGTTTATATCTAGCGGGAGGGCCACGGGAGCAGTACTTC
.	TRBV6-5	TRBJ1-5	once	CASSYDRSNQPQHF	TGTGCCAGCAGTTACGACAGAAGCAATCAGCCCCAGCATTTT
TRBD2	TRBV19	TRBJ2-1	.	CASSINGGRDSEQFF	TGTGCCAGTAGTATTAATGGCGGGAGAGATAGTGAGCAGTTCTTC
.	TRBV4-2	TRBJ2-3	.	CASSQVTSSTDTQYF	TGTGCCAGCAGCCAAGTTACCTCTAGCACAGATACGCAGTATTTT
.	TRBV2	TRBJ2-5	once	CASRTLDQETQYF	TGTGCCAGCAGGACACTAGACCAAGAGACCCAGTACTTC
.	TRBV6-2/TRBV6-3	TRBJ1-5	.	CASSYSRQGRNQPQHF	TGTGCCAGCAGTTACTCTCGTCAGGGGCGCAATCAGCCCCAGCATTTT
.	TRBV5-4	TRBJ2-5	once	CASSLVSRSQETQYF	TGTGCCAGCAGCTTGGTTAGTAGGTCCCAAGAGACCCAGTACTTC